These 12 T cell receptor beta chains came from one sample sequenced in a study of glioma-infiltrating T cells. TCR alpha and beta CDR3 regions were amplified from RNA using iRepertoire nested multiplex PCR. TCRdb redid the calling of the multiplex PCR reads with MiXCR, one entry per CDR3 protein. Among about 89,000 distinct CDR3 sequences, 20% to 25% were seen once, and the ten largest hold under 8.5%. The sample consisted of glioma tissue, nonneoplastic brain tissue, or PBMCs (not recorded which). The receptor set was obtained from a human donor with low-grade glioma or glioblastoma, undergoing nonglioma brain surgery, or in good health (not recorded which).

This clonotype was detected ten times or more. As DNA, the CDR3 is TGCAGTGCCTCTCACCGAATTGGCTACAATGAGCAGTTCTTC. It encodes CSASHRIGYNEQFF. The genes are TRBV20-1 and TRBJ2-1; D remains ambiguous. Deletions cut 6 bases from V and 3 bases from J, with 15 bases between. The CDR3 is 14 amino acids. Germline V gives CDR1 DFQATT, CDR2 SNEGSKA (reference sequence).

This clonotype was seen ten or more times. CDR3 DNA sequence: TGCAGTGCTTACAGGAGCGGAACGAGGGCCGGGGAGCTGTTTTTT. Protein product: CSAYRSGTRAGELFF. This rearrangement joins TRBV20-1 to TRBJ2-2; the D gene could be TRBD1 or TRBD2 (5 bases each). CDR1 and CDR2 from the germline V gene are DFQATT and SNEGSKA (reference sequence). The CDR3 covers 15 residues. Trimming stripped 5 bases from V and 6 bases from J, with 19 bases between.

In its sample, this clonotype was seen many times. The chain joins TRBV28 to TRBJ1-1, with 9 positions matching TRBD1. Germline V lookup: CDR1 MDHEN, CDR2 SYDVKM. Losses at the gene ends were 5 bases for V and 0 bases for J; bases not matched to a gene: 4. The CDR3 totals 15 residues. CDR3 amino acids: CASSQRDRVNTEAFF. The DNA of the CDR3 is TGTGCCAGCAGTCAAAGGGACAGGGTGAACACTGAAGCTTTCTTT.

This clonotype has only a few counts. CDR3 sequence reads: CSAAWDTQYF. CDR3 in DNA: TGCAGCGCTGCCTGGGATACGCAGTATTTT. This sequence joins TRBV29-1 and TRBJ2-3, with D hard to call. CDR1 and CDR2 (germline): SQVTM, ANQGSEA. The CDR3 runs 10 residues. V lost 7 bases to trimming and J lost 6 bases, with 8 bases between them.

This clonotype was observed many times. The chain combines TRBV7-2 with TRBJ1-3; TRBD1 matches 7 bases. The V gene's germline CDR1 is SGHTA and CDR2 FQGNSA. V dropped 6 bases and J dropped 1; count of bases not matched to a gene: 6. The CDR3 length is 15 residues. The CDR3 DNA reads TGTGCCAGCAGGACAGGGCTCTTATCTGGAAACACCATATATTTT. Its translation: CASRTGLLSGNTIYF.

The chain joins TRBV10-2 to TRBJ2-3; tentative D call: TRBD1 (6 bases). Germline V gene lookup returns CDR1 WSHSY and CDR2 SAAADI. V lost 2 bases to trimming and J lost 1 base, with 13 bases between them. This CDR3 spans 16 amino acids. CDR3 sequence (DNA): TGCGCCAGCAGTGAGCCGGACAGCCGGGGCACAGATACGCAGTATTTT. It is translated as CASSEPDSRGTDTQYF.

The chain links TRBV3-1 to TRBJ2-5; 8 bases map to TRBD1. The V and J ends lost 7 bases and 5 bases, in that order; junction bases with no gene match: 12. Germline loops: CDR1 LGHDT, CDR2 YNNKEL (reference sequence). The CDR3 length is 15 residues. In DNA form, the CDR3 reads TGTGCCAGCAACCAGGAAACAGGGGGAAGGGAGACCCAGTACTTC. Its protein is CASNQETGGRETQYF.

This clonotype was seen only once. A clone one base away is much larger, so this may be a read error. J is TRBJ1-6 and V is TRBV19, with 8 bases lining up with TRBD1. The CDR3 totals 14 residues. Germline V CDR1 and CDR2: LNHDA, SQIVND (reference sequence). V lost 6 bases, J lost 5 bases, and 3 bases stayed unmatched. As DNA, the CDR3 is TGTGCCAGTAGCTTGGGACAGGATAATTCACCCCTCCACTTT. Translating it yields CASSLGQDNSPLHF.

This clonotype was found a few times. CDR3 sequence (DNA): TGTGCCAGCAGTTCACTGACGGGGAACTATGGCTACACCTTC. This sequence encodes CASSSLTGNYGYTF. The rearrangement uses TRBV7-9 and TRBJ1-2; the D is unclear. This CDR3 comprises 14 residues. Germline CDR1 and CDR2: SEHNR and FQNEAQ (reference sequence). Trimming cost V 6 bases and J 2 bases, with 13 bases left between them.

With regard to this clonotype: A much larger clone differs by one base, so this may be a read error. The rearrangement uses TRBV7-9 and TRBJ2-3; weak D call: TRBD1 (5 bases). Looked up from germline, CDR1 is SEHNR and CDR2 is FQNEAQ (reference sequence). The CDR3 consists of 17 residues. In nucleotides, the CDR3 is TGTGCCAGCAGTCTCCTGGGGCCGGCGGCCCACCAGGCTACGAAGTATTTT. The encoded protein is CASSLLGPAAHQATKYF.

This clonotype came up a few times. The chain combines TRBV29-1 with TRBJ1-4, with unresolved D. This CDR3 is 12 amino acids long. Trimming left V 4 bases short and J 4 bases short, with 7 bases between. In germline, CDR1 is SQVTM, CDR2 ANQGSEA. The CDR3 is CSVGQDNEKLFF. The CDR3 nucleotides read TGCAGCGTTGGTCAGGATAATGAAAAACTGTTTTTT.

This clonotype turned up a few times. CDR3 loop: CASAATGNHNEQFF. CDR3 in DNA: TGTGCCAGCGCCGCGACAGGGAACCACAATGAGCAGTTCTTC. The chain couples TRBV19 to TRBJ2-1, with 7 bases lining up with TRBD1. Per germline, CDR1 LNHDA and CDR2 SQIVND (reference sequence). The CDR3 runs to 14 residues. V shed 9 bases, J shed 5 bases, and the junction held 10 bases outside the gene matches.